This T cell receptor (beta chain) was documented in a study of early T cells in non-severe SARS-CoV-2 infection. The wider study: Chains were not paired, and sequencing was done on bulk RNA from unsorted whole blood. Study results and limitations: The study's VDJdb matching favored anti-spike CD8 responses and missed private and CD4 specificities.

Individual cDNA molecules received unique molecular identifiers. Each CDR3 protein gets one entry after TCRdb re-called the 5' RACE reads with MiXCR. Of about 87,000 distinct CDR3 sequences detected, 12% to 15% appear once; the ten largest clones hold 5% to 7.5%. Germline CDR1 and CDR2: SGDLS and YYNGEE. The ends were cut back, 3 bases at V and 6 bases at J, with 16 bases in the middle. This CDR3 has 16 residues. Concerning this clonotype itself: Its target is unknown.

The chain is built from TRBV9 and TRBJ1-6; tentatively, D is TRBD1 (5 bases). The sequence was obtained from an adult who was a healthcare worker with PCR-confirmed SARS-CoV-2 infection or an uninfected control (not recorded which). Sequenced input: whole blood. The CDR3 sequence is CASSASGTEINSPLHF. CDR3 nucleotide sequence: TGTGCCAGCAGCGCCTCCGGGACCGAAATTAATTCACCCCTCCACTTT. Drawing the rest from reference TRBV9 and TRBJ1-6, the complete variable domain is DSGVTQTPKHLITATGQRVTLRCSPRSGDLSVYWYQQSLDQGLQFLIQYYNGEERAKGNILERFSAQQFPDLHSELNLSSLELGDSALYFCASSASGTEINSPLHFGNGTRLTVT.